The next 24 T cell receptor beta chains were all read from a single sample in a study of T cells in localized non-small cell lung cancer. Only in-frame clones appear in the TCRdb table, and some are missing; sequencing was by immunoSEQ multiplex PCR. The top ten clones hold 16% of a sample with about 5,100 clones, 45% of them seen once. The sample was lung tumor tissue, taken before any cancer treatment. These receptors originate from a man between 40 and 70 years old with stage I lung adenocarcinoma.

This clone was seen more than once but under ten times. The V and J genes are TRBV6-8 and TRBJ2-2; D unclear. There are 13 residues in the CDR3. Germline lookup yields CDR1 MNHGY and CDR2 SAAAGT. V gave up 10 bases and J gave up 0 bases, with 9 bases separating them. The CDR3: CATTDPNTGELFF. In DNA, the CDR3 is TGTGCCACGACTGACCCGAACACCGGGGAGCTGTTTTTT.

This CDR3 reads CASSSPLASGRGDTQYF. CDR3 nucleotides: TGTGCCAGCAGCTCCCCCCTTGCTAGCGGGAGGGGTGATACGCAGTATTTT. The chain employs TRBV11-3 and TRBJ2-3; 12 nucleotides align to TRBD2. Trimming at V came to 4 bases and at J to 6 bases, leaving 11 bases not matched to a gene. From germline, CDR1 is SGHNT and CDR2 YENEEA. The CDR3 has 17 residues.

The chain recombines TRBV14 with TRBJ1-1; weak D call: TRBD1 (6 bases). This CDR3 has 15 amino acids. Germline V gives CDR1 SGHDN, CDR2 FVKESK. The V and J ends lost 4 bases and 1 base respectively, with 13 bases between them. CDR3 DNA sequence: TGTGCCAGCAGCCCTTTGGGGGGGCCGAACACTGAAGCTTTCTTT. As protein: CASSPLGGPNTEAFF.

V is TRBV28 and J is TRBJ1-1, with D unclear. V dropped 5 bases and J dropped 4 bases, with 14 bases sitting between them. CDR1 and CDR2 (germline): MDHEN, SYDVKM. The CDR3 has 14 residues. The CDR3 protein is CASSPQGRSTEAFF. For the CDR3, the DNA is TGTGCCAGCAGTCCACAAGGACGCAGCACTGAAGCTTTCTTT.

The CDR3 here is CASSLIGQGVNTIYF. CDR3 nucleotides: TGTGCCAGCAGTTTGATCGGGCAGGGTGTAAACACCATATATTTT. The rearrangement links TRBV28 to TRBJ1-3; tentative D call: TRBD1 (5 bases). V was shortened by 3 bases and J by 6 bases, with 15 bases between the two germline ends. There are 15 residues in the CDR3. CDR1 is MDHEN and CDR2 is SYDVKM in the germline V gene.

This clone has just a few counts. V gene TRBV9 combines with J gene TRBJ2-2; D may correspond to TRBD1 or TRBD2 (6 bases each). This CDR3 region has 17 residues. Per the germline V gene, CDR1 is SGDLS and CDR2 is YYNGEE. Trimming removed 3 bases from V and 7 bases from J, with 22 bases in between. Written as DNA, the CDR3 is TGTGCCAGCAGCGCCTTCAGTCGGGGGCGGTCTGGCGGGGAGCTGTTTTTT. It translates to CASSAFSRGRSGGELFF.

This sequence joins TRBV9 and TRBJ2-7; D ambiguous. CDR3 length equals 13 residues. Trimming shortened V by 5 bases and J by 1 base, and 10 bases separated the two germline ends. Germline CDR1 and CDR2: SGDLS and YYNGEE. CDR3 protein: CASSLQQSYEQYF. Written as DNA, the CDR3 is TGTGCCAGCAGTTTACAACAGTCCTACGAGCAGTACTTC.

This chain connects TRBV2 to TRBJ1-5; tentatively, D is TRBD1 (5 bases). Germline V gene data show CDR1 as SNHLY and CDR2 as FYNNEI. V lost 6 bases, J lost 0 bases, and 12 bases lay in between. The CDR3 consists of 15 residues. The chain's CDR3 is CASRPGLGSNQPQHF. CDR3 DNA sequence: TGTGCCAGCAGACCAGGGTTGGGTAGCAATCAGCCCCAGCATTTT.

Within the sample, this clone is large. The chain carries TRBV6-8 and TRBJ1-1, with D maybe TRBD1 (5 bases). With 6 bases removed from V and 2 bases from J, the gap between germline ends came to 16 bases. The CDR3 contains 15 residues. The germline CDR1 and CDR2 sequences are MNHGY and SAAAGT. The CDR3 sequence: CASRKMTGRNTEAFF. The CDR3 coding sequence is TGTGCCAGCAGGAAAATGACGGGACGCAACACTGAAGCTTTCTTT.

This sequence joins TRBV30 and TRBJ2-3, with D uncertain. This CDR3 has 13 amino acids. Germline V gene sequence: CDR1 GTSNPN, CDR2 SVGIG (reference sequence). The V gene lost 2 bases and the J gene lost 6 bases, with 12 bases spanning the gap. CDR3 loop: CAWSSLGMDTQYF. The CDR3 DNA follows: TGTGCCTGGAGTTCTCTAGGAATGGATACGCAGTATTTT.

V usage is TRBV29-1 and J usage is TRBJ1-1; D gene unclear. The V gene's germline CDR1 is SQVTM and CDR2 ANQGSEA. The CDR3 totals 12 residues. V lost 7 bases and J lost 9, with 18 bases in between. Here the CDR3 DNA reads TGCAGCGCCCTCCCGGGAAGCGGAAAAGCTTTCTTT. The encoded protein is CSALPGSGKAFF.

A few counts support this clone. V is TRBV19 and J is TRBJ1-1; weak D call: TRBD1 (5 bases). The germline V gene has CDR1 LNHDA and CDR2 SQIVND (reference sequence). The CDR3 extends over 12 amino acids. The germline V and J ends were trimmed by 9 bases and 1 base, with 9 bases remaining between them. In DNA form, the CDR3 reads TGTGCCAGCAAGAGGGGGAACACTGAAGCTTTCTTT. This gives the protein CASKRGNTEAFF.

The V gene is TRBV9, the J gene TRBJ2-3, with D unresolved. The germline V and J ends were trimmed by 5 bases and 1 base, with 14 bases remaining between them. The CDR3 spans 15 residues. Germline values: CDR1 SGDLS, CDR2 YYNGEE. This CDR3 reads CASSTNGRGTDTQYF. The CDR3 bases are TGTGCCAGCAGTACCAATGGAAGGGGCACAGATACGCAGTATTTT.

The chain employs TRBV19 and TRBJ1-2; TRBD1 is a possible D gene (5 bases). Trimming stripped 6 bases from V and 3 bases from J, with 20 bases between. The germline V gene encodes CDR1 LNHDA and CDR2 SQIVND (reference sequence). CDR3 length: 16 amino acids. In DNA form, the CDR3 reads TGTGCCAGTAGGGGCGCGGCTGGGGCGCCCGACTATGGCTACACCTTC. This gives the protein CASRGAAGAPDYGYTF.

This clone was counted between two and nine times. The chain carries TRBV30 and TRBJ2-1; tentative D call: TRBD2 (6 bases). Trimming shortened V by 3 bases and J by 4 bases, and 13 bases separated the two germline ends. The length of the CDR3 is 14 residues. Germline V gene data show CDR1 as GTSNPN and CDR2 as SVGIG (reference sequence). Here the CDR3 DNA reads TGTGCCTGGAGGGAAGGGACTTGGTACAATGAGCAGTTCTTC. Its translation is CAWREGTWYNEQFF.

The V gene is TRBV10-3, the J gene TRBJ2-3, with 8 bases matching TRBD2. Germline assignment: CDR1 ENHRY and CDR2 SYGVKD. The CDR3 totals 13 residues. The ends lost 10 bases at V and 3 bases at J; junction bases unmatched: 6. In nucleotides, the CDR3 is TGTGCCAACCGAGCGGGAGAAACAGATACGCAGTATTTT. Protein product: CANRAGETDTQYF.

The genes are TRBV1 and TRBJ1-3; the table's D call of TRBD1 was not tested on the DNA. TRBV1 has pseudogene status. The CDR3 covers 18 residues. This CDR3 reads CASSLYHVTALSGNTIYF. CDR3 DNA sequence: TGCGCCAGCAGCCTTTACCACGTGACAGCTCTCTCTGGAAACACCATATATTTT.

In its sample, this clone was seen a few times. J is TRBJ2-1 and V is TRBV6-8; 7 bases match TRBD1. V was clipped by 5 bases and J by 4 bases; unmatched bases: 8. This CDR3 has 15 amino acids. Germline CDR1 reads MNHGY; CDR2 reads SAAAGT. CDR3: CASSDQQGEYNEQFF. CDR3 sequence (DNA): TGTGCCAGCAGTGATCAGCAGGGGGAGTACAATGAGCAGTTCTTC.

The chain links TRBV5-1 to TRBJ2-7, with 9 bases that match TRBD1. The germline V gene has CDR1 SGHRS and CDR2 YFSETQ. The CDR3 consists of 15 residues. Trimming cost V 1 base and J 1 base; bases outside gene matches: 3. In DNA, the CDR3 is TGCGCCAGCAGCTTGCAGGGACAGGGATCCTACGAGCAGTACTTC. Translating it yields CASSLQGQGSYEQYF.

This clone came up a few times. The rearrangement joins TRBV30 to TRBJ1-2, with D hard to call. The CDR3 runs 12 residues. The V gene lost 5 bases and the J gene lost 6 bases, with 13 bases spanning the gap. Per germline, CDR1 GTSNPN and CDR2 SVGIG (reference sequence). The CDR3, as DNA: TGTGCCTGGGAAAACGAGGGTGATGGCTACACCTTC. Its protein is CAWENEGDGYTF.

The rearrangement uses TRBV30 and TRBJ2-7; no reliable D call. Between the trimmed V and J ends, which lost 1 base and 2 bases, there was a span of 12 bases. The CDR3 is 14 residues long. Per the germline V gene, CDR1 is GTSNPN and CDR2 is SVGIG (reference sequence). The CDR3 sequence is CAWSGGPGAYEQYF. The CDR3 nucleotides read TGTGCCTGGAGTGGGGGTCCGGGCGCCTACGAGCAGTACTTC.

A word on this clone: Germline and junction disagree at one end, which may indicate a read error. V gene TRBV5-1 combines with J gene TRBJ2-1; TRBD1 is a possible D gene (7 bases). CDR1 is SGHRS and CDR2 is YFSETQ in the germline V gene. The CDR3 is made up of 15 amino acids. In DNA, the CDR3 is TGTGCCAGCAGCTTGGCTCAGGGGGGCTTGAATGAGCAGTTCTTC. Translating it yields CASSLAQGGLNEQFF.

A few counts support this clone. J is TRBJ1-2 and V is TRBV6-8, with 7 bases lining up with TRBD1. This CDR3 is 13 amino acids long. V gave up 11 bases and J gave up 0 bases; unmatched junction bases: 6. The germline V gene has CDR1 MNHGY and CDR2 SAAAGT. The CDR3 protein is CALRQGANYGYTF. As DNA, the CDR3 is TGTGCCCTCCGACAGGGAGCTAACTATGGCTACACCTTC.

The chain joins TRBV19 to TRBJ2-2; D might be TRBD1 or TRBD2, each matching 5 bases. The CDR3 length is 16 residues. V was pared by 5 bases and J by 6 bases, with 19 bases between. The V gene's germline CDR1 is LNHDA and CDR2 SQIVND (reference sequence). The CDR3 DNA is TGTGCCAGTAGTTCTCCGGGGCGCCGTGTCGCCGGGGAGCTGTTTTTT. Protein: CASSSPGRRVAGELFF.